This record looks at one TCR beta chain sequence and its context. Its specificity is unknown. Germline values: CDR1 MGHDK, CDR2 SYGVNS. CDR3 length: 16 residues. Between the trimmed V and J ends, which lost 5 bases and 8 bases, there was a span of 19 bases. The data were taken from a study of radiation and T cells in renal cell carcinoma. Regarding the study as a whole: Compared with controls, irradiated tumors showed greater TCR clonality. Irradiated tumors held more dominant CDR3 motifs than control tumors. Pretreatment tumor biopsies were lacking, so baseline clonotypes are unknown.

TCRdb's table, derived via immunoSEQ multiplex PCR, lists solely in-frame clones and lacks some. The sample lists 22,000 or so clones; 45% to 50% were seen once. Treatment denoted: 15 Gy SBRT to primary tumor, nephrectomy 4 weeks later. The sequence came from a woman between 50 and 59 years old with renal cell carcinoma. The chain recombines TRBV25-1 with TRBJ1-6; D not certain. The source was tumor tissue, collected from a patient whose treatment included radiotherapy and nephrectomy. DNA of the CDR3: TGTGCCAGCAGTCCCCGAGGTGTCCGGGGAGATTCACCCCTCCACTTT. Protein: CASSPRGVRGDSPLHF.